Following are 6 T cell receptor beta chains from one sample sequenced in a study of cytomegalovirus exposure and HLA in healthy donors. Here immunoSEQ multiplex PCR was the method, and the copy in TCRdb shows in-frame clones only, minus some. The sample records about 200,000 clones, roughly 88% being singletons. Sequenced: PBMCs. These receptors came from a woman between 18 and 29 years old in good health and CMV-seronegative.

This chain links TRBV4-1 with TRBJ1-2; tentatively, D is TRBD1 (5 bases). This CDR3 has 16 amino acids. The germline V gene encodes CDR1 MGHRA and CDR2 YSYEKL. V was clipped by 0 bases and J by 7 bases, with 18 bases between them. CDR3 residues: CASSQELRRGSIGYTF. The CDR3, as DNA: TGCGCCAGCAGCCAAGAATTAAGAAGGGGCTCTATTGGCTACACCTTC.

The rearrangement links TRBV30 to TRBJ1-5; 7 positions match TRBD1. The ends lost 0 bases at V and 6 bases at J; junction bases unmatched: 14. The CDR3 spans 17 residues. Germline loops: CDR1 GTSNPN, CDR2 SVGIG (reference sequence). This CDR3 is CAWSVQGTEGGRQPQHF. The CDR3 DNA reads as TGTGCCTGGAGTGTACAGGGGACGGAAGGGGGGCGTCAGCCCCAGCATTTT.

V usage is TRBV19 and J usage is TRBJ1-5, with TRBD1 matching over 11 bases. CDR1 and CDR2 from the germline V gene are LNHDA and SQIVND (reference sequence). V trimming: 2 bases; J trimming: 2 bases; junction bases outside the gene matches: 2. The CDR3 contains 16 residues. The CDR3 nucleotides are TGTGCCAGTAGTATACGGACAGGGGGCGGCAATCAGCCCCAGCATTTT. It codes for CASSIRTGGGNQPQHF.

This clone was counted only a few times. This chain uses TRBV2 with TRBJ2-7; 9 bases are shared with TRBD1. Germline loops: CDR1 SNHLY, CDR2 FYNNEI. V shed 3 bases, J shed 0 bases, and the junction held 6 bases outside the gene matches. This CDR3 has 16 amino acids. The DNA for the CDR3 is TGTGCCAGCAGTGACGGGACAGGGTCACCCTCCTACGAGCAGTACTTC. Translating it yields CASSDGTGSPSYEQYF.

The chain recombines TRBV5-1 with TRBJ1-1; D gene unclear. CDR3 length: 14 amino acids. V was shortened by 1 base and J by 1 base, with 8 bases between the two germline ends. The germline V gene encodes CDR1 SGHRS and CDR2 YFSETQ. This CDR3 is CASSLSQQNTEAFF. The CDR3 DNA follows: TGCGCCAGCAGCTTGTCACAGCAGAACACTGAAGCTTTCTTT.

This clone was seen a handful of times. This rearrangement joins TRBV5-6 to TRBJ2-7; 7 bases align to TRBD2. The V and J ends lost 0 bases and 7 bases, in that order; junction bases with no gene match: 7. The CDR3 covers 14 residues. Germline V gives CDR1 SGHDT, CDR2 YYEEEE. CDR3: CASSLAVVAGEQYF. The CDR3 bases are TGTGCCAGCAGCTTGGCCGTGGTAGCGGGTGAGCAGTACTTC.